This TCR beta chain comes out of a study of blood T cell repertoires in COVID-19 (dated by TCRdb to 2020 to 2022). About the full investigation: Samples covering the acute and convalescent phases of COVID-19 were provided by collaborators in the United States, Italy and Spain. The prospective study material was composed of cDNA or gDNA derived from T cells, B-cell-depleted T cells, or PBMCs. Deeply sampled blood TCRbeta repertoires from subjects exposed to, actively infected with, or recovered from COVID-19 were included in the dataset. The repertoires were released in a freely available public database intended as a resource for research on the immune response to SARS-CoV-2. The samples were drawn from two sources: the first 160 participants of the ongoing ImmuneRACE study, and over 950 subjects contributed by 6 global collaborators. Nearly every sample came with metadata listing a de-identified subject ID, COVID-19 status, age in years and sex. Where HLA class I and class II types were available, the types were taken from metadata supplied by the sample provider, not from assay-based typing. Study-level results and caveats: The quantity of clinical and demographic metadata differed by source and by participant and was supplied without curation.

Whole blood was collected in K2EDTA tubes by collaborating institutions according to the institutions' own protocols. For TCRbeta analysis, collaborator samples were shipped as frozen whole blood, as isolated PBMCs, or as DNA extracted from either sample type. Comment on this clone: Its antigen target is currently unknown. No base quality values were provided; no much bigger clone lies one nucleotide off.

TCRbeta CDR3 regions were amplified from genomic DNA by means of the immunoSEQ Assay, a bias-controlled multiplex PCR. Per the authors' processing: Within the assay, amplification of reference gene primers was used to estimate how many nucleated cells each sample contained. To quantify the absolute abundance of each unique TCRbeta CDR3 rearrangement, sequence reads were collapsed and filtered. Productive Simpson clonality was computed per sample as the square root of Simpson's diversity index over productive rearrangements. Not all clones reach the TCRdb copy of this immuneACCESS table, which keeps in-frame sequences only. Checked studies attribute under half of the gap to unresolved V genes and leave the rest unexplained. Clonal size and the V and J genes are those of that table, whereas D and trimming came from the DNA. The sample records around 160,000 clones, about 80% of which are singletons. The ten largest clones represent roughly 19% of the sample.

The TCR originated in an elderly woman with acute or convalescent COVID-19. Material: peripheral blood.

The DNA sequence is given as TGTGCCAGCAGCTTAGTGAGTGGCGAGCAGTACTTC. This translates into CASSLVSGEQYF. The V gene is TRBV7-9 and the J gene is TRBJ2-7; the D gene assignment is ambiguous. The germline V gene (reference sequence) yields SEHNR for CDR1 and FQNEAQ for CDR2. V lost 1 base and J lost 6 bases; the stretch between them is 7 bases long. The CDR3 runs 12 residues from the cysteine to the phenylalanine. This entry keeps only the CDR3 DNA: 36 bases, framed from base 1.